Listed below are T cell receptor beta chains from one sample, sequenced in a study of T cells after yellow fever vaccination. TCRdb independently ran MiXCR on the 5' RACE reads; one entry per CDR3 protein. Of approximately 130,000 distinct CDR3 sequences in the sample, roughly 15% were seen once. The sample consisted of CD8+ T cells sorted from PBMCs, taken 5 days after the yellow fever booster vaccination. These receptors were collected from a man in his late teens or twenties who received the YFV17D yellow fever vaccine. Both conserved end residues are part of each CDR3. A D gene is named only where the DNA matches it firmly. Size values are once, few and many counts, or a class for expanded clones, and some rows have none.

j_gene,d_gene,abundance,v_gene,CDR3nt,CDR3aa
TRBJ2-1,-,-,TRBV27,TGTGCCAGCAGTTCAACTAGTTCCTTTTACAATGAGCAGTTCTTC,CASSSTSSFYNEQFF
TRBJ2-7,-,many,TRBV12-3/TRBV12-4,TGTGCCAGCAGTCCTTATGCGCAGGGCTACGAGCAGTACTTC,CASSPYAQGYEQYF
TRBJ2-7,TRBD1,few,TRBV4-3,TGCGCCAGCAGGGTCGAAGGGGGCCTCGAGCAGTACTTC,CASRVEGGLEQYF
TRBJ2-5,-,few,TRBV6-6,TGTGCCAGCAGCCCCCTCACTGCAGAAGAGACCCAGTACTTC,CASSPLTAEETQYF
TRBJ1-2,-,-,TRBV30,TGTGCCTCCGGGGGGAGGGGCAAGTACTATGGCTACACCTTC,CASGGRGKYYGYTF
TRBJ1-5,-,many,TRBV19,TGTGCCAGTAGTACCAATAGCAATCAGCCCCAGCATTTT,CASSTNSNQPQHF
TRBJ1-2,-,few,TRBV4-2,TGTGCCAGCAGTCGAAACCCTTGGAAGGCTAACTATGGCTACACCTTC,CASSRNPWKANYGYTF
TRBJ1-5,-,-,TRBV4-3,TGCGCCAGCAGCCAAGCGAGGGAGGATGAGTCCCAGCATTTT,CASSQAREDESQHF
TRBJ2-1,-,-,TRBV12-3/TRBV12-4,TGTGCCAGCGGGATCGGGGGCAATGAGCAGTTCTTC,CASGIGGNEQFF
TRBJ2-5,-,few,TRBV4-2,TGTGCCAGCAGCCAAGATCCGACTAAGGCGGAGACCCAGTACTTC,CASSQDPTKAETQYF
TRBJ1-6,-,-,TRBV12-5,TGTGCTAGTGGTTTGGACTCGGGCTTAGCGGGTTCACCCCTCCACTTT,CASGLDSGLAGSPLHF
TRBJ2-5,TRBD2,-,TRBV29-1,TGCAGCGCCTTAAGGGCTAGCGGGGGGGTGGAGACCCAGTACTTC,CSALRASGGVETQYF
TRBJ2-7,-,many,TRBV29-1,TGCAGCGTTGAGGGCACCTCTTTCGAGCAGTACTTC,CSVEGTSFEQYF
TRBJ2-3,-,-,TRBV24-1,TGTGCCACGCCAATAACAGATACGCAGTATTTT,CATPITDTQYF
TRBJ2-1,-,many,TRBV5-1,TGCGCCAGCAGCTTGAAGGGGGGGCTTTACAATGAGCAGTTCTTC,CASSLKGGLYNEQFF
TRBJ2-3,-,-,TRBV4-3,TGCGCCAGCAGTAGCTCCAGCACAGATACGCAGTATTTT,CASSSSSTDTQYF
TRBJ1-6,TRBD1,-,TRBV9,TGTGCCAGCAGCGCAGAACAGGGGGCCGATTCACCCCTCCACTTT,CASSAEQGADSPLHF
TRBJ2-7,TRBD2,-,TRBV5-6,TGTGCCAGCAGCGGAATGACTAGCGGAGGGTACGAGCAGTACTTC,CASSGMTSGGYEQYF
TRBJ1-1,-,-,TRBV7-9,TGTGCCAGCAGACAGGAACACACTGAAGCTTTCTTT,CASRQEHTEAFF
TRBJ2-1,-,-,TRBV7-9,TGTGCCAGCAGCTTAGCTTACCTTGGAGGGTTGACCTTCTTC,CASSLAYLGGLTFF
TRBJ1-4,-,-,TRBV4-1,TGCGCCAGCAGCCCCGGGGAAGGACAAAAACTGTTTTTT,CASSPGEGQKLFF
TRBJ2-3,-,few,TRBV12-3/TRBV12-4,TGTGCCAGCAGTGCCCGGGACAGCACAGATACGCAGTATTTT,CASSARDSTDTQYF
TRBJ2-2,-,few,TRBV6-5,TGTGCCAGCAGTTACAAGGTCACCGGGGAGCTGTTTTTT,CASSYKVTGELFF
TRBJ1-5,-,-,TRBV27,TGTGCCAGCAGTTTATTAGGGCATCAGCCCCAGCATTTT,CASSLLGHQPQHF
TRBJ2-1,-,-,TRBV2,TGTGCCAGCCCCCCGGGACAAGACCCTGGTGAGCAGTTCTTC,CASPPGQDPGEQFF
TRBJ2-1,-,few,TRBV6-2/TRBV6-3,TGTGCCAGCAGTTACGAAGTCTCCGAGCAGTTCTTC,CASSYEVSEQFF
TRBJ2-1,-,-,TRBV6-5,TGTGCCAGCAGTTACCCCCCCGGCGGTGAGCAGTTCTTC,CASSYPPGGEQFF
TRBJ2-3,TRBD2,few,TRBV19,TGTGCCAGTAGTATAGTGGGACTAGCGGTGTCAGGGCAGTATTTT,CASSIVGLAVSGQYF
TRBJ2-3,TRBD2,-,TRBV5-1,TGCGCCAGCAGCCCTAATAGCGGGGGGAACACAGATACGCAGTATTTT,CASSPNSGGNTDTQYF
TRBJ1-2,TRBD1,-,TRBV29-1,TGCAGCGTTGGGGACAGGGGCCATGGCTACACCTTC,CSVGDRGHGYTF
TRBJ1-1,-,-,TRBV12-3/TRBV12-4,TGTGCCAGCAGTTTGAGTTGGCAAGGAGTCACTGAAGCTTTCTTT,CASSLSWQGVTEAFF
TRBJ1-5,TRBD1,-,TRBV7-9,TGTGCCAGCAGCGCGACAGGGACCGGTCAGCCCCAGCATTTT,CASSATGTGQPQHF
TRBJ2-7,TRBD2,few,TRBV6-2/TRBV6-3,TGTGCCAGCAGCCCTTCCGTCCCGACTAGCGGGGGGCTCTCCCCCTACGAGCAGTACTTC,CASSPSVPTSGGLSPYEQYF
TRBJ2-3,TRBD2,-,TRBV9,TGTGCCAGCAGCTCCAGACTAGCGGGGGTCTTCACAGATACGCAGTATTTT,CASSSRLAGVFTDTQYF
TRBJ2-3,TRBD2,few,TRBV4-3,TGCGCCAGCAGCCAAAACGGGGGGGCGGTAGATACGCAGTATTTT,CASSQNGGAVDTQYF
TRBJ2-5,-,-,TRBV12-3/TRBV12-4,TGTGCCAGCAGTTTAGAAGGGAGAGAGACCCAGTACTTC,CASSLEGRETQYF
TRBJ2-3,TRBD2,-,TRBV27,TGTGCCAGCAGTTTCGGGCTAGCGGTTCCTGCTAGCACAGATACGCAGTATTTT,CASSFGLAVPASTDTQYF